This entry lists 25 T cell receptor beta chains sequenced from one sample in a study of vaccination and CD4 T cells after COVID-19 (dated by TCRdb to between 2020 and 2023). The antigens of these receptors remain unknown. The library was generated by PCR. The reads were generated on an Illumina iSeq 100. TCR sequencing of DNA from cultured CD4+ T cells used the Oncomine TCR Beta short-read assay at the Johns Hopkins FTIC core. TCRdb reprocessing: public reads trimmed at Q25 with fastp, clones called with MiXCR, in-frame beta chains kept. Every distinct CDR3 protein forms one entry, paired with its most common genes and DNA. This sample comprises 9,500 to 15,000 distinct CDR3 sequences, 50% of them detected only once. Together, the top ten hold approximately 19% of the sample. The treatment or condition tag for this specimen amounts to: roughly ten-day PBMC culture with coronavirus spike peptide pools or control peptides (ViraFEST assay).

Sequenced input: CD4+ T cells from blood, cultured in vitro. The receptors were sampled from a human donor who had recovered from COVID-19.

The chain employs TRBV19 and TRBJ1-5; 11 nucleotides line up with TRBD1. The CDR3 contains 16 residues. CDR1 and CDR2 from the germline V gene are LNHDA and SQIVND (reference sequence). V dropped 3 bases and J dropped 2; count of bases not matched to a gene: 3. The chain's CDR3 is CASSIRDRGGNQPQHF. Written as DNA, the CDR3 is TGTGCCAGTAGTATCCGGGACAGGGGGGGCAATCAGCCCCAGCATTTT. The full variable domain, in which reference TRBV19 and TRBJ1-5 provide the parts outside the CDR3, is DGGITQSPKYLFRKEGQNVTLSCEQNLNHDAMYWYRQDPGQGLRLIYYSQIVNDFQKGDIAEGYSVSREKKESFPLTVTSAQKNPTAFYLCASSIRDRGGNQPQHFGDGTRLSIL.

This clonotype has only a few counts. V is TRBV2 and J is TRBJ2-2; 12 bases align to TRBD2. There are 14 residues in the CDR3. Germline V gene data show CDR1 as SNHLY and CDR2 as FYNNEI. The V gene end was trimmed by 0 bases and the J gene end by 13 bases; junction bases not matched to a gene: 3. The CDR3 nucleotides read TGTGCCAGCAGTGAAGCCCAGACTAGCGGGAGGCTGTTTTTT. It encodes CASSEAQTSGRLFF.

This chain uses TRBV5-1 with TRBJ2-2, with D perhaps matching TRBD1 (6 bases). Trimming left V 3 bases short and J 1 base short, with 10 bases between. In germline, CDR1 is SGHRS, CDR2 YFSETQ. The CDR3 spans 15 residues. CDR3 in amino acids: CASSSTGMNTGELFF. CDR3 sequence (DNA): TGCGCCAGCAGCTCCACAGGGATGAACACCGGGGAGCTGTTTTTT.

The chain uses TRBV6-2 or TRBV6-3 and TRBJ2-2, with 11 nucleotides matching TRBD2. The V segment lost 6 bases and the J segment 4 bases; nucleotides outside the gene matches: 10. The CDR3 has 17 amino acids. From germline, CDR1 is MNHEY and CDR2 SVGEGT. CDR3 sequence: CASRPELAGGITGELFF. The CDR3 region has the DNA TGTGCCAGCAGACCGGAATTAGCGGGAGGGATCACCGGGGAGCTGTTTTTT.

This clonotype was counted between two and nine times. V is TRBV27 and J is TRBJ2-7, with 13 bases identical to TRBD2. Germline assignment: CDR1 MNHEY and CDR2 SMNVEV (reference sequence). V trimming: 6 bases; J trimming: 3 bases; junction bases outside the gene matches: 2. The CDR3 is made up of 14 amino acids. Written as DNA, the CDR3 is TGTGCCAGCAGCCGGACTAGCGGGAGCTACGAGCAGTACTTC. Protein product: CASSRTSGSYEQYF.

V usage is TRBV5-1 and J usage is TRBJ2-1, with 8 bases lining up with TRBD1. The CDR3 has 14 amino acids. The ends lost 8 bases at V and 5 bases at J; junction bases unmatched: 9. Germline V gives CDR1 SGHRS, CDR2 YFSETQ. Written as DNA, the CDR3 is TGCGCCAGTAAGCCGGGACAGGTAAACAATGAGCAGTTCTTC. Translation gives CASKPGQVNNEQFF.

The genes are TRBV30 and TRBJ2-7; a weak D match, TRBD1 (5 bases). Germline V gene lookup returns CDR1 GTSNPN and CDR2 SVGIG (reference sequence). The CDR3 is made up of 16 amino acids. The V end was cut by 0 bases, the J end by 5 bases, with 20 bases between. The CDR3, as DNA: TGTGCCTGGAGTGTACGAATCGGGCAGGGTAAGCACGAGCAGTACTTC. Its translation: CAWSVRIGQGKHEQYF.

This clonotype was recorded a few times. As DNA, the CDR3 is TGTGCCAGCAGCTCGAGAACAGGAATTCCTGAAGCTTTCTTT. It yields the protein CASSSRTGIPEAFF. V usage is TRBV7-2 and J usage is TRBJ1-1, with D perhaps TRBD1 (5 bases). V lost 4 bases and J 6 bases, leaving 15 bases between the germline ends. Germline V gene lookup returns CDR1 SGHTA and CDR2 FQGNSA. The CDR3 runs 14 residues.

CDR3 DNA sequence: TGTGCCACCAGCAGTCCATGGGAAGAGACCCAGTACTTC. It translates to CATSSPWEETQYF. This chain connects TRBV15 to TRBJ2-5; D remains ambiguous. Per the germline V gene, CDR1 is LNHNV and CDR2 is YYDKDF (reference sequence). Trimming took 3 bases from V and 3 from J, leaving 8 bases between them. The CDR3 contains 13 residues.

The chain employs TRBV5-1 and TRBJ1-5; 7 positions match TRBD1. The CDR3 is made up of 14 amino acids. CDR1 and CDR2 (germline): SGHRS, YFSETQ. V trimming: 4 bases; J trimming: 1 base; junction bases outside the gene matches: 2. CDR3 coding DNA: TGCGCCAGCAGCCCGGGACAGAGCAATCAGCCCCAGCATTTT. This translates into CASSPGQSNQPQHF.

Comment on this clonotype: The junction does not match germline at one end; this may be a read error. The chain couples TRBV6-2 or TRBV6-3 to TRBJ2-3; 9 bases fit TRBD1. The CDR3 is 15 amino acids. CDR1 and CDR2 from the germline V gene are MNHEY and SVGEGT. The CDR3 sequence is CASSKQGQGTDTQYF. The CDR3 bases are TGCGCCAGCAGTAAACAGGGACAGGGTACAGATACGCAGTATTTT.

CDR3 nucleotide sequence: TGTGCCAGCAGTTTAACAGTGGAGACCCAGTACTTC. It codes for CASSLTVETQYF. This chain joins TRBV12-3 or TRBV12-4 and TRBJ2-5; D is ambiguous. V lost 2 bases, J lost 5 bases, and 6 bases lay in between. The CDR3 consists of 12 residues.

This rearrangement joins TRBV3-1 to TRBJ2-7; 8 positions agree with TRBD1. This CDR3 has 14 amino acids. Germline CDR1 is LGHDT and CDR2 is YNNKEL (reference sequence). V dropped 3 bases and J dropped 6; count of bases not matched to a gene: 7. CDR3 loop: CASSQRTGRTEQYF. CDR3 sequence (DNA): TGTGCCAGCAGCCAGAGGACAGGGCGGACCGAGCAGTACTTC.

In this sample, this clonotype turned up a few times. The chain couples TRBV11-3 to TRBJ1-1; the D gene is possibly TRBD1 (5 bases). Germline values: CDR1 SGHNT, CDR2 YENEEA. Trimming cost V 1 base and J 5 bases, with 17 bases left between them. The CDR3 covers 16 residues. The CDR3 DNA reads TGTGCCAGCAGCTTAGGCCGTTGGGGGGAGCGGACTGAAGCTTTCTTT. This sequence encodes CASSLGRWGERTEAFF. The entire variable domain, with the rest obtained from reference TRBV11-3 and TRBJ1-1, is as follows: EAGVVQSPRYKIIEKKQPVAFWCNPISGHNTLYWYLQNLGQGPELLIRYENEEAVDDSQLPKDRFSAERLKGVDSTLKIQPAELGDSAVYLCASSLGRWGERTEAFFGQGTRLTVV.

The V and J genes are TRBV7-8 and TRBJ2-7, with TRBD2 matching 7 bases. The germline V gene has CDR1 SGHVS and CDR2 FQNEAQ. Trimming cost V 6 bases and J 4 bases; bases outside gene matches: 6. This CDR3 has 13 amino acids. DNA for the CDR3: TGTGCCAGCAGGGTGGGAGGGCCATACGAGCAGTACTTC. Protein sequence: CASRVGGPYEQYF.

This chain joins TRBV5-1 and TRBJ2-5; a weak D match, TRBD1 (6 bases). CDR3 length: 14 amino acids. V dropped 5 bases and J dropped 1 base, with 12 bases sitting between them. Germline CDR1 and CDR2: SGHRS and YFSETQ. The CDR3 DNA follows: TGCGCCAGCAGGGCAGGGGCTCCCCAAGAGACCCAGTACTTC. Protein sequence: CASRAGAPQETQYF.

The rearrangement uses TRBV18 and TRBJ2-7; either TRBD1 or TRBD2 may fit D (5 bases each). CDR3 length equals 15 residues. V dropped 3 bases and J dropped 3 bases, with 15 bases sitting between them. The germline gives CDR1 KGHSH, CDR2 LQKENI. CDR3: CASSPSARGDYEQYF. The CDR3 DNA follows: TGTGCCAGCTCACCGAGCGCGAGAGGGGACTACGAGCAGTACTTC.

The chain employs TRBV19 and TRBJ1-5; D call uncertain. The CDR3 spans 14 residues. Per germline, CDR1 LNHDA and CDR2 SQIVND (reference sequence). Trimming left V 1 base short and J 6 bases short, with 10 bases between. CDR3 bases: TGTGCCAGTAGTATAGGATACATCACTCAGCCCCAGCATTTT. Its translation: CASSIGYITQPQHF.

The chain is built from TRBV10-3 and TRBJ2-1; TRBD2 is a possible D gene (6 bases). This CDR3 has 14 residues. The germline V gene encodes CDR1 ENHRY and CDR2 SYGVKD. V lost 8 bases and J lost 3, with 14 bases in between. The CDR3 region is CAIDGGAIYNEQFF. In nucleotides, the CDR3 is TGTGCCATCGACGGGGGAGCAATCTACAATGAGCAGTTCTTC.

This rearrangement joins TRBV6-1 to TRBJ2-5; 9 bases align to TRBD1. CDR3 length: 14 residues. The trim removed 7 bases at V and 5 bases at J, leaving 8 bases unmatched. Germline V lookup: CDR1 MNHNS, CDR2 SASEGT. The CDR3 spells CASTRDRVYETQYF. As DNA, the CDR3 is TGTGCCAGCACCAGGGACAGGGTGTACGAGACCCAGTACTTC.

This clonotype was recorded a few times. The genes are TRBV2 and TRBJ2-5; D unclear. The CDR3 loop spans 12 amino acids. V lost 4 bases to trimming and J lost 3 bases, with 6 bases between them. The germline CDR1 and CDR2 sequences are SNHLY and FYNNEI. The CDR3 sequence: CASSVGEETQYF. CDR3 nucleotides: TGTGCCAGCAGTGTTGGAGAAGAGACCCAGTACTTC. Drawing the rest from reference TRBV2 and TRBJ2-5, the complete variable domain is EPEVTQTPSHQVTQMGQEVILRCVPISNHLYFYWYRQILGQKVEFLVSFYNNEISEKSEIFDDQFSVERPDGSNFTLKIRSTKLEDSAMYFCASSVGEETQYFGPGTRLLVL.

J is TRBJ2-1 and V is TRBV20-1, with 11 bases lining up with TRBD2. Per the germline V gene, CDR1 is DFQATT and CDR2 is SNEGSKA (reference sequence). The CDR3 runs 17 residues. The J segment lost 4 bases and the V segment lost 3 bases, leaving 11 bases of the junction unmatched. CDR3 amino acids: CSASRQSGTSGYNEQFF. CDR3 nucleotides: TGCAGTGCTAGTCGTCAAAGCGGGACTAGCGGATACAATGAGCAGTTCTTC.

The genes are TRBV7-9 and TRBJ2-1; 8 nucleotides match TRBD2. The V segment lost 5 bases and the J segment 0 bases; nucleotides outside the gene matches: 3. CDR3 size: 15 residues. Germline values: CDR1 SEHNR, CDR2 FQNEAQ (reference sequence). The CDR3, as DNA: TGTGCCAGCAGCGTTAGCGGGGCCTCCTACAATGAGCAGTTCTTC. This translates into CASSVSGASYNEQFF.

CDR3 bases: TGCAGTGCTAGAGATTCGGTGGCCAGGGAATCCTACGAGCAGTACTTC. Translated, it gives CSARDSVARESYEQYF. The rearrangement joins TRBV20-1 to TRBJ2-7, with a weak D call TRBD1 (5 bases). The V gene lost 0 bases and the J gene lost 1 base, with 16 bases spanning the gap. CDR1 is DFQATT and CDR2 is SNEGSKA in the germline V gene (reference sequence). This CDR3 contains 16 residues.

The J gene is TRBJ2-3, the V gene TRBV7-3; 12 nucleotides agree with TRBD2. The CDR3 loop spans 16 amino acids. V lost 4 bases and J lost 6; bases outside the gene matches: 8. Looked up from germline, CDR1 is SGHTA and CDR2 is FQGTGA. The chain's CDR3 is CASSSAGTSGSDTQYF. The CDR3 region has the DNA TGTGCCAGCAGCTCGGCCGGGACTAGCGGGTCTGATACGCAGTATTTT. The variable domain in full, with the rest retrieved from reference TRBV7-3 and TRBJ2-3, is GAGVSQTPSNKVTEKGKYVELRCDPISGHTALYWYRQSLGQGPEFLIYFQGTGAADDSGLPNDRFFAVRPEGSVSTLKIQRTERGDSAVYLCASSSAGTSGSDTQYFGPGTRLTVL.